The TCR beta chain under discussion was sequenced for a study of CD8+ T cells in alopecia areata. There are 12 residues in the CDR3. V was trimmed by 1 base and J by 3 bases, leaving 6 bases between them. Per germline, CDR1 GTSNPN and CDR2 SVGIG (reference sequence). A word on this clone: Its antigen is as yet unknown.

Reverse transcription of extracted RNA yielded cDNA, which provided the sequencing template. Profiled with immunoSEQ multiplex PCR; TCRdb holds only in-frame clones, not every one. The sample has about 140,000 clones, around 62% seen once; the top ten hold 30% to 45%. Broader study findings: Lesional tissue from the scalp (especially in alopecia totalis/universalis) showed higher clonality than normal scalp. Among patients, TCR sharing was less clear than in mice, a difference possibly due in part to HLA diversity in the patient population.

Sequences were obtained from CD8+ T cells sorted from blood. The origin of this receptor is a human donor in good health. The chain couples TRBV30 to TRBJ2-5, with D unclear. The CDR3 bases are TGTGCCTGGAGTGGGGTAAAAGAGACCCAGTACTTC. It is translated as CAWSGVKETQYF.